The 30 T cell receptor beta chains given below trace back to one sample, sequenced in a study of T cell responses to AZD1222 COVID-19 vaccine. Assay: immunoSEQ multiplex PCR; the TCRdb copy retains only in-frame clones and omits some. Seen here are approximately 120,000 clones, 80% to 90% observed once, and the top ten hold roughly a tenth. The sequencing here drew on peripheral blood, taken 28 days after the second AZD1222 dose. Every receptor here comes from an adult who received the AZD1222 COVID-19 vaccine.

The chain joins TRBV7-9 to TRBJ2-6; D call uncertain. This CDR3 has 17 amino acids. Germline V gene data show CDR1 as SEHNR and CDR2 as FQNEAQ (reference sequence). V lost 4 bases, J lost 2 bases, and 15 bases lay in between. The CDR3 is CASSSYLSGPGANVLTF. In DNA form, the CDR3 reads TGTGCCAGCAGCTCATATCTATCCGGCCCTGGGGCCAACGTCCTGACTTTC.

The chain uses TRBV11-2 and TRBJ1-2; 8 nucleotides line up with TRBD1. The CDR3 contains 17 residues. CDR1 and CDR2 (germline): SGHAT, FQNNGV. Trimming cost V 3 bases and J 3 bases; bases outside gene matches: 12. The chain's CDR3 is CASSLGPTGGAYYGYTF. Here the CDR3 DNA reads TGTGCCAGCAGCTTGGGGCCAACAGGGGGTGCCTACTATGGCTACACCTTC.

The chain recombines TRBV30 with TRBJ2-2; TRBD2 aligns across 9 bases. Germline V lookup: CDR1 GTSNPN, CDR2 SVGIG (reference sequence). The CDR3 is 17 amino acids. The V segment lost 0 bases and the J segment 7 bases; nucleotides outside the gene matches: 12. CDR3 loop: CAWSVRLAGSFGGELFF. The CDR3 nucleotides are TGTGCCTGGAGTGTACGGCTAGCGGGGTCCTTTGGCGGGGAGCTGTTTTTT.

The chain carries TRBV7-2 and TRBJ2-7; 8 positions agree with TRBD2. After removal of 0 bases from V and 4 bases from J, the junction contained 5 bases not matched to a gene. This CDR3 is 15 amino acids long. The germline V gene has CDR1 SGHTA and CDR2 FQGNSA. DNA of the CDR3: TGTGCCAGCAGCTTAGCCTCCGGACTAGCTTACGAGCAGTACTTC. Amino acids: CASSLASGLAYEQYF.

This rearrangement joins TRBV5-8 to TRBJ2-1, with D perhaps TRBD1 (6 bases). Trimming cost V 6 bases and J 3 bases, with 16 bases left between them. Germline loops: CDR1 SGHTS, CDR2 YDEGEE. This CDR3 contains 15 residues. CDR3 sequence reads: CASTNWDTFYNEQFF. The DNA for the CDR3 is TGTGCCAGCACCAACTGGGACACCTTCTACAATGAGCAGTTCTTC.

The chain links TRBV28 to TRBJ2-1; 7 bases map to TRBD1. V lost 6 bases and J lost 8; bases outside the gene matches: 7. The length of the CDR3 is 13 residues. From germline, CDR1 is MDHEN and CDR2 SYDVKM. CDR3 bases: TGTGCCAGCAGAAGTACAGGGGTGGATGAGCAGTTCTTC. Amino acids: CASRSTGVDEQFF.

The V call is TRBV6-1, the J call TRBJ2-6; D unclear. CDR1 is MNHNS, CDR2 SASEGT, per germline. V lost 2 bases, J lost 0 bases, and 5 bases lay in between. CDR3 length: 15 amino acids. The CDR3 DNA reads TGTGCCAGCAGTGAACCGGCCTCTGGGGCCAACGTCCTGACTTTC. Its translation: CASSEPASGANVLTF.

The rearrangement uses TRBV7-7 and TRBJ2-5; 9 bases match TRBD1. The trim removed 6 bases at V and 4 bases at J, leaving 6 bases unmatched. The germline V gene encodes CDR1 SSHAT and CDR2 FNYEAQ (reference sequence). The CDR3 is 14 amino acids. The chain's CDR3 is CASSSTGGAETQYF. CDR3 in DNA: TGTGCCAGCAGTTCGACAGGGGGTGCAGAGACCCAGTACTTC. The full variable domain, with the rest looked up from reference TRBV7-7 and TRBJ2-5, is GAGVSQSPRYKVTKRGQDVTLRCDPISSHATLYWYQQALGQGPEFLTYFNYEAQPDKSGLPSDRFSAERPEGSISTLTIQRTEQRDSAMYRCASSSTGGAETQYFGPGTRLLVL.

This clone was picked up a small number of times. The V and J genes are TRBV27 and TRBJ1-1; possibly TRBD1 for D (5 bases). The germline CDR1 and CDR2 sequences are MNHEY and SMNVEV (reference sequence). The CDR3 consists of 13 residues. V was pared by 4 bases and J by 6 bases, with 12 bases between. CDR3 in amino acids: CASSSRREAEAFF. CDR3 nucleotides: TGTGCCAGCAGTTCCCGCAGGGAGGCTGAAGCTTTCTTT.

The chain is built from TRBV12-5 and TRBJ1-5; D possibly corresponds to TRBD1 (5 bases). Trimming shortened V by 4 bases and J by 0 bases, and 7 bases separated the two germline ends. Looked up from germline, CDR1 is LGHNT and CDR2 is FRNRAP. The CDR3 runs 14 residues. The CDR3 bases are TGTGCTAGTGGTTGGGGACCTAGCAATCAGCCCCAGCATTTT. Its protein is CASGWGPSNQPQHF.

A few counts support this clone. CDR3 amino acids: CASSRKLAGGPDTQYF. The DNA for the CDR3 is TGTGCCAGCAGCAGAAAACTAGCGGGGGGTCCAGATACGCAGTATTTT. The V call is TRBV5-6, the J call TRBJ2-3, with 12 bases matching TRBD2. After removal of 4 bases from V and 4 bases from J, the junction contained 7 bases not matched to a gene. Germline V gene data show CDR1 as SGHDT and CDR2 as YYEEEE. CDR3 length equals 16 residues. The variable domain in full, completed from reference TRBV5-6 and TRBJ2-3, reads DAGVTQSPTHLIKTRGQQVTLRCSPKSGHDTVSWYQQALGQGPQFIFQYYEEEERQRGNFPDRFSGHQFPNYSSELNVNALLLGDSALYLCASSRKLAGGPDTQYFGPGTRLTVL.

V and J are TRBV5-4 and TRBJ2-1, with 8 bases fitting TRBD2. The junction had 3 bases not matched to a gene; V was cut back by 2 bases and J by 5 bases. Germline V lookup: CDR1 SGHNT, CDR2 YYREEE (reference sequence). The CDR3 is 14 amino acids. The CDR3, as DNA: TGTGCCAGCAGCTTCGGTAGCGGGGACAATGAGCAGTTCTTC. Translating gives CASSFGSGDNEQFF.

The chain carries TRBV7-2 and TRBJ1-3; no clear D. Trimming removed 5 bases at V and 0 bases at J, with 20 bases between. Germline V gene sequence: CDR1 SGHTA, CDR2 FQGNSA. The length of the CDR3 is 18 residues. CDR3 loop: CASSPRGGPGFSGNTIYF. CDR3 coding DNA: TGTGCCAGCAGCCCCCGTGGCGGTCCGGGATTCTCTGGAAACACCATATATTTT.

The chain joins TRBV7-9 to TRBJ1-3; TRBD1 is a possible D gene (5 bases). V was trimmed by 0 bases and J by 2 bases, leaving 8 bases between them. Germline assignment: CDR1 SEHNR and CDR2 FQNEAQ (reference sequence). This CDR3 is 15 amino acids long. CDR3 protein: CASSLASGTGNTIYF. The CDR3 DNA sequence: TGTGCCAGCAGCTTAGCGTCAGGGACTGGAAACACCATATATTTT.

The J gene is TRBJ1-1, the V gene TRBV21-1; the table's D call of TRBD1 was not tested on the DNA. TRBV21-1 is assigned pseudogene status. The CDR3 is made up of 13 amino acids. The CDR3 protein is CASPRGVLTEAFF. The CDR3 nucleotides read TGTGCCAGCCCCAGGGGGGTCTTGACTGAAGCTTTCTTT.

The chain is built from TRBV30 and TRBJ1-6; D remains ambiguous. The CDR3 sequence is 13 residues long. V shed 0 bases and J shed 11 bases, with 11 bases lying between them. Looked up from germline, CDR1 is GTSNPN and CDR2 is SVGIG (reference sequence). As DNA, the CDR3 is TGTGCCTGGAGTGTACTTAACTCGACACCCCTCCACTTT. As protein: CAWSVLNSTPLHF.

The rearrangement uses TRBV2 and TRBJ1-1, with D uncertain. V was cut by 10 bases and J by 1 base, with 22 bases left in between. CDR3 length: 16 residues. Germline V gives CDR1 SNHLY, CDR2 FYNNEI. The DNA of the CDR3 is TGTGCCACCCCCCCCGAGGGCCTGGGAGGGAACACTGAAGCTTTCTTT. Its protein product is CATPPEGLGGNTEAFF.

The rearrangement uses TRBV11-2 and TRBJ1-1, with TRBD1 matching over 8 bases. CDR1 SGHAT and CDR2 FQNNGV come from the germline V gene. This CDR3 has 14 amino acids. The V gene end was trimmed by 4 bases and the J gene end by 5 bases; junction bases not matched to a gene: 6. The CDR3 DNA sequence: TGTGCCAGCAGCTCCTACAGGGGGAAGACTGAAGCTTTCTTT. Protein sequence: CASSSYRGKTEAFF.

The rearrangement joins TRBV6-5 to TRBJ1-6; D gene unclear. This CDR3 spans 13 amino acids. V dropped 2 bases and J dropped 9 bases, with 8 bases sitting between them. Germline loops: CDR1 MNHEY, CDR2 SVGAGI. The CDR3 loop reads CASSYNGVSPLHF. The DNA for the CDR3 is TGTGCCAGCAGTTACAATGGGGTTTCACCCCTCCACTTT.

The CDR3 loop reads CASSLSPLGQDEQFF. The CDR3 DNA is TGTGCCAGCAGCTTAAGCCCCCTCGGGCAGGATGAGCAGTTCTTC. The genes are TRBV7-7 and TRBJ2-1; D remains ambiguous. CDR3 length equals 15 residues. Looked up from germline, CDR1 is SSHAT and CDR2 is FNYEAQ (reference sequence). The ends were cut back, 2 bases at V and 8 bases at J, with 16 bases in the middle. Full variable domain (outside the CDR3, taken from reference TRBV7-7 and TRBJ2-1): GAGVSQSPRYKVTKRGQDVTLRCDPISSHATLYWYQQALGQGPEFLTYFNYEAQPDKSGLPSDRFSAERPEGSISTLTIQRTEQRDSAMYRCASSLSPLGQDEQFFGPGTRLTVL.

This rearrangement joins TRBV2 to TRBJ2-5; 8 bases are a match to TRBD2. From germline, CDR1 is SNHLY and CDR2 FYNNEI. The CDR3 totals 14 residues. V lost 7 bases to trimming and J lost 5 bases; unmatched junction nucleotides: 9. CDR3: CASNRGGPEETQYF. The DNA for the CDR3 is TGTGCCAGCAATCGGGGGGGCCCTGAGGAGACCCAGTACTTC.

This clone occurred once. The chain recombines TRBV6-6 with TRBJ1-3; D remains unclear. Germline loops: CDR1 MNHNY, CDR2 SVGAGI (reference sequence). CDR3 length equals 12 residues. Trimming removed 10 bases from V and 3 bases from J, with 10 bases in between. The CDR3 is CATTSDGNTIYF. In DNA form, the CDR3 reads TGTGCCACTACGTCCGATGGAAACACCATATATTTT.

The chain carries TRBV7-2 and TRBJ2-7; tentatively, D is TRBD1 or TRBD2 (5 bases each). V lost 1 base and J 2 bases, leaving 9 bases between the germline ends. Germline CDR1 reads SGHTA; CDR2 reads FQGNSA. The CDR3 runs to 14 residues. The CDR3 protein is CASSLGGGPYEQYF. The CDR3 coding sequence is TGTGCCAGCAGCTTAGGTGGGGGACCCTACGAGCAGTACTTC.

The chain employs TRBV12-5 and TRBJ1-5; possibly TRBD1 for D (5 bases). CDR1 is LGHNT and CDR2 is FRNRAP in the germline V gene. The CDR3 covers 15 residues. The V end lost 7 bases, the J end lost 1 base, and 14 bases lay between the germline ends. The CDR3 region has the DNA TGTGCTAGTGCCCCTTCCAGGGTGAGCAATCAGCCCCAGCATTTT. Amino acids: CASAPSRVSNQPQHF.

The CDR3 coding sequence is TGTGCCAGCAGCCAAGAATGGAGGGGCTACACCTTC. It encodes CASSQEWRGYTF. The rearrangement links TRBV3-1 (or the pseudogene TRBV3-2) to TRBJ1-2; no definite D call. CDR3 length equals 12 residues. CDR1 LGHDT and CDR2 YNNKEL come from the germline V gene (reference sequence). Deletions cut 0 bases from V and 8 bases from J, with 7 bases between.

The chain has TRBV19 and TRBJ1-1; 9 nucleotides align to TRBD1. With 5 bases clipped from V and 5 bases from J, the junction kept 3 bases outside the gene matches. The germline V gene encodes CDR1 LNHDA and CDR2 SQIVND (reference sequence). The CDR3 extends over 13 amino acids. The CDR3 loop is CASSLGQGTEAFF. The CDR3 nucleotides read TGTGCCAGTAGTTTGGGACAGGGAACTGAAGCTTTCTTT.

The CDR3 nucleotides are TGCGCCAGCAGCACCGGGACGGCCTCCTACGAGCAGTACTTC. Amino acids: CASSTGTASYEQYF. This chain uses TRBV5-1 with TRBJ2-7, with D perhaps given as TRBD1 or TRBD2 (5 bases each). The CDR3 has 14 residues. Germline CDR1 reads SGHRS; CDR2 reads YFSETQ. Trimming shortened V by 4 bases and J by 0 bases, and 11 bases separated the two germline ends.

This clone has only a few counts. The CDR3 region has the DNA TGTGCCAGCAGCTTTCAAGACAGGAACACTGAAGCTTTCTTT. Encoded protein: CASSFQDRNTEAFF. This chain joins TRBV7-9 and TRBJ1-1; D possibly corresponds to TRBD1 (5 bases). CDR1 and CDR2 (germline): SEHNR, FQNEAQ (reference sequence). The CDR3 has 14 residues. The V end lost 3 bases, the J end lost 1 base, and 9 bases lay between the germline ends. Combining the CDR3 with reference TRBV7-9 and TRBJ1-1 gives the whole variable domain DTGVSQNPRHKITKRGQNVTFRCDPISEHNRLYWYRQTLGQGPEFLTYFQNEAQLEKSRLLSDRFSAERPKGSFSTLEIQRTEQGDSAMYLCASSFQDRNTEAFFGQGTRLTVV.

The J gene is TRBJ1-4, the V gene TRBV5-6, with D unclear. V was shortened by 3 bases and J by 4 bases, with 10 bases between the two germline ends. Germline CDR1 reads SGHDT; CDR2 reads YYEEEE. The CDR3 contains 14 residues. DNA of the CDR3: TGTGCCAGCAGCTCGGCGGCCTTTAATGAAAAACTGTTTTTT. It yields the protein CASSSAAFNEKLFF.

The chain recombines TRBV27 with TRBJ2-3; maybe TRBD2 (5 bases). V shed 3 bases and J shed 6 bases, with 13 bases lying between them. The CDR3 has 14 amino acids. Germline CDR1 and CDR2: MNHEY and SMNVEV (reference sequence). CDR3 DNA sequence: TGTGCCAGCAGTTTTAAGCTAGCTTCGGATACGCAGTATTTT. Translated: CASSFKLASDTQYF.